Following are 17 T cell receptor beta chains from one sample sequenced in a study of blood T cell repertoires in COVID-19. Sequenced by immunoSEQ multiplex PCR; TCRdb stores in-frame clones only, minus some. This sample yields more than 85,000 clones, of which about 81% are seen a single time; around 4.1% belongs to the top ten. The specimen was peripheral blood. These receptors all stem from a man in his 60s with acute or convalescent COVID-19.

CDR3: CASSPSTDTTEAFF. As DNA, the CDR3 is TGTGCCAGCTCACCATCGACAGACACGACTGAAGCTTTCTTT. This sequence joins TRBV18 and TRBJ1-1; a weak D match, TRBD1 (5 bases). Germline V gene lookup returns CDR1 KGHSH and CDR2 LQKENI. The CDR3 extends over 14 amino acids. Trimming shortened V by 2 bases and J by 5 bases, and 12 bases separated the two germline ends. Full variable domain (rest looked up from reference TRBV18 and TRBJ1-1): NAGVMQNPRHLVRRRGQEARLRCSPMKGHSHVYWYRQLPEEGLKFMVYLQKENIIDESGMPKERFSAEFPKEGPSILRIQQVVRGDSAAYFCASSPSTDTTEAFFGQGTRLTVV.

This clone was observed a handful of times. The chain links TRBV11-2 to TRBJ2-7, with D possibly TRBD1 on 6 matching bases. This CDR3 spans 13 amino acids. The germline V gene encodes CDR1 SGHAT and CDR2 FQNNGV. V was shortened by 5 bases and J by 4 bases, with 12 bases between the two germline ends. The CDR3 region is CASSPTGPYEQYV. Written as DNA, the CDR3 is TGTGCCAGCAGCCCGACAGGACCTTACGAGCAGTACGTC.

V is TRBV19 and J is TRBJ2-1; D may be TRBD2 (5 bases). This CDR3 region has 15 residues. Looked up from germline, CDR1 is LNHDA and CDR2 is SQIVND (reference sequence). V shed 4 bases and J shed 5 bases, with 15 bases lying between them. The DNA for the CDR3 is TGTGCCAGTAGTAAAGTAACTAGTTCCCACAATGAGCAGTTCTTC. Protein product: CASSKVTSSHNEQFF.

This CDR3 is CASSPSVERGGGHEQFF. The CDR3 nucleotides read TGTGCCAGCAGCCCCTCCGTGGAGCGGGGGGGCGGGCATGAGCAGTTCTTC. The gene calls are TRBV11-3 and TRBJ2-1; 10 nucleotides line up with TRBD2. The CDR3 contains 17 residues. Trimming removed 5 bases from V and 8 bases from J; junction bases left unmatched: 15. CDR1 and CDR2 (germline): SGHNT, YENEEA.

The table lists this clone with a few counts. This sequence joins TRBV9 and TRBJ2-7; a possible D gene is TRBD1 (6 bases). The V gene's germline CDR1 is SGDLS and CDR2 YYNGEE. V lost 3 bases to trimming and J lost 6 bases, with 13 bases between them. This CDR3 spans 13 amino acids. The CDR3 loop reads CASSATGLSEQYF. CDR3 in DNA: TGTGCCAGCAGCGCGACAGGTTTAAGCGAGCAGTACTTC. Together with reference TRBV9 and TRBJ2-7, the CDR3 gives the full variable domain: DSGVTQTPKHLITATGQRVTLRCSPRSGDLSVYWYQQSLDQGLQFLIQYYNGEERAKGNILERFSAQQFPDLHSELNLSSLELGDSALYFCASSATGLSEQYFGPGTRLTVT.

This rearrangement joins TRBV12-3 or TRBV12-4 to TRBJ1-1; D gene ambiguous. Trimming pared 9 bases from V and 1 base from J, leaving 12 bases between. This CDR3 has 13 residues. Here the CDR3 reads CARGSEGNTEAFF. DNA for the CDR3: TGTGCCAGGGGTAGTGAGGGGAACACTGAAGCTTTCTTT.

This clone was picked up a small number of times. The chain carries TRBV4-1 and TRBJ2-1, with a possible D match to TRBD1 (6 bases). CDR1 is MGHRA, CDR2 YSYEKL, per germline. The CDR3 loop spans 15 amino acids. The germline V and J ends were trimmed by 0 bases and 2 bases, with 8 bases remaining between them. CDR3 in DNA: TGCGCCAGCAGCCAAGATCAGGGGACCTACAATGAGCAGTTCTTC. Protein product: CASSQDQGTYNEQFF.

In this sample, this clone turned up a few times. This chain joins TRBV5-8 and TRBJ2-2; the D is unclear. V was clipped by 2 bases and J by 1 base, with 15 bases between them. This CDR3 is 17 amino acids long. Per the germline V gene, CDR1 is SGHTS and CDR2 is YDEGEE. CDR3 nucleotides: TGTGCCAGCAGCTTAATAATCTTGACGGGGAACACCGGGGAGCTGTTTTTT. Protein product: CASSLIILTGNTGELFF.

V gene TRBV7-6 combines with J gene TRBJ2-1; 10 bases are a match to TRBD2. Looked up from germline, CDR1 is SGHVS and CDR2 is FNYEAQ. The CDR3 runs to 18 residues. V lost 2 bases, J lost 7 bases, and 14 bases stayed unmatched. CDR3 region: CASSLLASGGLSDNEQFF. In DNA, the CDR3 is TGTGCCAGCAGCTTACTGGCTAGCGGGGGTTTATCTGATAATGAGCAGTTCTTC.

The V and J genes are TRBV5-1 and TRBJ2-7; tentative D call: TRBD2 (7 bases). The CDR3 is 16 amino acids. The germline V gene encodes CDR1 SGHRS and CDR2 YFSETQ. Trimming took 4 bases from V and 6 from J, leaving 23 bases between them. Here the CDR3 reads CASSPGAGAQGVEQYV. CDR3 coding DNA: TGCGCCAGCAGCCCCGGGGCGGGAGCACAGGGAGTCGAGCAGTACGTC.

The rearrangement joins TRBV5-1 to TRBJ1-4; no firm D call. In germline, CDR1 is SGHRS, CDR2 YFSETQ. Trimming stripped 1 base from V and 7 bases from J, with 17 bases between. The length of the CDR3 is 16 residues. The CDR3 here is CASSLPPTVPGEKLFF. The DNA of the CDR3 is TGCGCCAGCAGCTTGCCCCCTACGGTGCCGGGTGAAAAACTGTTTTTT.

V and J are TRBV3-1 (or the pseudogene TRBV3-2) and TRBJ1-5; D is ambiguous. The CDR3 covers 14 residues. V lost 4 bases to trimming and J lost 4 bases, with 11 bases between them. The germline V gene encodes CDR1 LGHDT and CDR2 YNNKEL (reference sequence). CDR3 bases: TGTGCCAGCAGCCCTGAGGCTAGTAATCAGCCCCAGCATTTT. Translating it yields CASSPEASNQPQHF.

V is TRBV18 and J is TRBJ1-2; 8 bases are shared with TRBD1. The CDR3 has 12 residues. CDR1 KGHSH and CDR2 LQKENI come from the germline V gene. V was clipped by 3 bases and J by 6 bases; unmatched bases: 0. Here the CDR3 DNA reads TGTGCCAGCTCACCGACAGGGGATGGCTACACCTTC. Translating gives CASSPTGDGYTF.

V gene TRBV19 combines with J gene TRBJ2-1; D perhaps matches TRBD2 (7 bases). CDR1 and CDR2 (germline): LNHDA, SQIVND (reference sequence). The CDR3 is 14 amino acids. V lost 7 bases to trimming and J lost 4 bases, with 14 bases between them. CDR3 sequence (DNA): TGTGCCAGTATTGGGAGGGGGAGATACAATGAGCAGTTCTTC. Its translation is CASIGRGRYNEQFF.

The chain has TRBV12-3 or TRBV12-4 and TRBJ2-7; no clear D gene. Trimming took off 0 bases at V and 2 bases at J, with 5 bases between the two ends. CDR3 size: 13 residues. For the CDR3, the DNA is TGTGCCAGCAGTTTAGCCTCCCCCTACGAGCAGTACTTC. Translating gives CASSLASPYEQYF.

Here the CDR3 reads CASSPRTSGSTDTQYF. The CDR3 DNA reads TGCGCCAGCAGCCCCCGAACCAGCGGGAGCACAGATACGCAGTATTTT. V and J are TRBV4-3 and TRBJ2-3; possible D gene TRBD2, 6 bases. CDR3 length: 16 amino acids. Per the germline V gene, CDR1 is LGHNA and CDR2 is YSLEER. Trimming cost V 4 bases and J 0 bases, with 14 bases left between them.

V is TRBV27 and J is TRBJ2-1, with D hard to call. This CDR3 is built from 14 residues. Germline V lookup: CDR1 MNHEY, CDR2 SMNVEV (reference sequence). The V and J ends lost 5 bases and 2 bases respectively, with 10 bases between them. The CDR3 here is CASSPGSTYNEQFF. The CDR3 DNA reads TGTGCCAGCAGTCCCGGTAGTACCTACAATGAGCAGTTCTTC.